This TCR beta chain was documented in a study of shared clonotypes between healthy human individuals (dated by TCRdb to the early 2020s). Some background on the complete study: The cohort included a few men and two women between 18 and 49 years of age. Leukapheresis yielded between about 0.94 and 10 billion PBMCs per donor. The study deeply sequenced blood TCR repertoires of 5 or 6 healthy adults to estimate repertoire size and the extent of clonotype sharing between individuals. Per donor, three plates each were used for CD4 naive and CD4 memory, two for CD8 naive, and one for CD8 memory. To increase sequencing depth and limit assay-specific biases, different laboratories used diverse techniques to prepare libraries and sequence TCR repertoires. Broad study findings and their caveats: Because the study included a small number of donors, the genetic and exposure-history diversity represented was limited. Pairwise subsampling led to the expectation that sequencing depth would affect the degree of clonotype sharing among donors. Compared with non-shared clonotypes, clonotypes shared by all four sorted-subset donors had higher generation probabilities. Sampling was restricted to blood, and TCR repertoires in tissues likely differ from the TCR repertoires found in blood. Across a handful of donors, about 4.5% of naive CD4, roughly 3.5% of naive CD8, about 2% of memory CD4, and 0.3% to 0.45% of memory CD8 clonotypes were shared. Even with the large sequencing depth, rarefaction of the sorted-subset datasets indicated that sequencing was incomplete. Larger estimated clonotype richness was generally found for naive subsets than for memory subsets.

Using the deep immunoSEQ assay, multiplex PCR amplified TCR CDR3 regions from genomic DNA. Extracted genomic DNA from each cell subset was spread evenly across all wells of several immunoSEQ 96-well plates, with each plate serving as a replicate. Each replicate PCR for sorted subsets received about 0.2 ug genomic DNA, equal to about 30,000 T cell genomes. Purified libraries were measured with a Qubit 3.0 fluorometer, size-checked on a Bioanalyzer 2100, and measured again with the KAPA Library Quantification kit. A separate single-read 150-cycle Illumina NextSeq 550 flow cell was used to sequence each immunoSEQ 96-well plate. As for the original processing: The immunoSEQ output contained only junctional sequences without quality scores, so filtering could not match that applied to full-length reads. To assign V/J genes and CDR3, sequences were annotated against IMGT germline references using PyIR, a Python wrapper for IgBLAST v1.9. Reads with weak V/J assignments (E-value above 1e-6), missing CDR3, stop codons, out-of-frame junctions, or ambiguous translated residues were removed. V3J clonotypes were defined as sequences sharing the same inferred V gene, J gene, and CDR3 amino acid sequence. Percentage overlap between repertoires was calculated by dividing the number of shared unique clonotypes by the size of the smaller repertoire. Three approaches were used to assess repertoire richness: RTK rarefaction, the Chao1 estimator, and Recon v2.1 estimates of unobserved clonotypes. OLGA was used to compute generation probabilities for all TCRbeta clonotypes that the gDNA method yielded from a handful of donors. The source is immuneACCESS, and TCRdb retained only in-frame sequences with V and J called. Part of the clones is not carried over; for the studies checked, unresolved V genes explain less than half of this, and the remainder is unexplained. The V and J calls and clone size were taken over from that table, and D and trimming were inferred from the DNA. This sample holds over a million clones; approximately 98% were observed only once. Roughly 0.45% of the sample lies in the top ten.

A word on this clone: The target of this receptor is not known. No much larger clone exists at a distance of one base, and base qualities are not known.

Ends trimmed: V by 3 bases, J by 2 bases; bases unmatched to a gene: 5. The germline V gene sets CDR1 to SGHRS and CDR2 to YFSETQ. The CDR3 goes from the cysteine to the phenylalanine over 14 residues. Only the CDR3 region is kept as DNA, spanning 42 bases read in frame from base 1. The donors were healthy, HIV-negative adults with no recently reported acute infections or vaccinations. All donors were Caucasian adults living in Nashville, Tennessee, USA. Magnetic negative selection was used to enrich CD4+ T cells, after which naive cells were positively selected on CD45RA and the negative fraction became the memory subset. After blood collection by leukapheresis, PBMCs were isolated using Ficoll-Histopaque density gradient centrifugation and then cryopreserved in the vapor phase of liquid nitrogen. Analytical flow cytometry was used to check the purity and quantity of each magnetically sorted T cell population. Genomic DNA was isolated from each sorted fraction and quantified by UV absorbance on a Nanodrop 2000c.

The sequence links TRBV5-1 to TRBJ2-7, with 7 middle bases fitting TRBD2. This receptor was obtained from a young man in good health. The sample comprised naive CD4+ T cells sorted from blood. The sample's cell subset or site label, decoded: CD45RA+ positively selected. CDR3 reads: CASSSKSGTYEQYF. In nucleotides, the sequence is TGCGCCAGCAGCTCCAAAAGCGGGACCTACGAGCAGTACTTC.